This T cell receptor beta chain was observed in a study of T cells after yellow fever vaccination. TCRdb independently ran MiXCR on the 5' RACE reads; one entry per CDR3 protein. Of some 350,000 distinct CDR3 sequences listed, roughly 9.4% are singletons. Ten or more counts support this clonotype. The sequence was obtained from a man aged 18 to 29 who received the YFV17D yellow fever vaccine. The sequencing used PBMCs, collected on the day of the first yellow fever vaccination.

Here the CDR3 reads CASSLFGGGAGRTDTQYF. CDR3 in DNA: TGTGCCAGCAGCTTATTCGGCGGGGGGGCAGGACGGACAGATACGCAGTATTTT. The chain links TRBV11-2 to TRBJ2-3; 9 bases match TRBD2. V lost 2 bases to trimming and J lost 3 bases; unmatched junction nucleotides: 12. The CDR3 runs to 18 residues. From germline, CDR1 is SGHAT and CDR2 FQNNGV.